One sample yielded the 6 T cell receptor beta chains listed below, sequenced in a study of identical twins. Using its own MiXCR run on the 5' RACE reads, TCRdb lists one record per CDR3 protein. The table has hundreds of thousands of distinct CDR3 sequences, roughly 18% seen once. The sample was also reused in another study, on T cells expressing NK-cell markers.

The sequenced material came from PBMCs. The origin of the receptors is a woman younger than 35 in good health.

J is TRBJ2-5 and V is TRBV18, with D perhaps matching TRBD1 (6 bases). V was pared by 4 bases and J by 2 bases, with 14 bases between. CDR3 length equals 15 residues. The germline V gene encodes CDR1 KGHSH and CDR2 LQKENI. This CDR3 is CASSLNSDSQETQYF. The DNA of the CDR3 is TGTGCCAGCTCACTCAACTCGGACAGTCAAGAGACCCAGTACTTC.

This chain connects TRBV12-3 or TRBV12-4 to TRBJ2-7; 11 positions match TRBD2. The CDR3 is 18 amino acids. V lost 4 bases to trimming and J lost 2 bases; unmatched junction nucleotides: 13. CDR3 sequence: CASSSKLFLAGGTYEQYF. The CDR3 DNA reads TGTGCCAGCAGTTCTAAACTTTTCCTAGCGGGAGGAACCTACGAGCAGTACTTC.

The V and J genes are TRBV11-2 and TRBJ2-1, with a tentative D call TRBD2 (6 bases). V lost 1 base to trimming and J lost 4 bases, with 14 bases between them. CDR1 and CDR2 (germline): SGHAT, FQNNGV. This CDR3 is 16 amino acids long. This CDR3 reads CASSLGSAGLYNEQFF. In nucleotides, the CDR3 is TGTGCCAGCAGCTTAGGCTCGGCGGGATTGTACAATGAGCAGTTCTTC.

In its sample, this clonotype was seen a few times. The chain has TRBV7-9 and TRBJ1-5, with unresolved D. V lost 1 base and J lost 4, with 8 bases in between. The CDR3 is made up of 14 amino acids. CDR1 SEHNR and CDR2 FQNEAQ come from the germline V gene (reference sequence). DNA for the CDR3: TGTGCCAGCAGCTTAGTTTCGGAGAATCAGCCCCAGCATTTT. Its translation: CASSLVSENQPQHF.

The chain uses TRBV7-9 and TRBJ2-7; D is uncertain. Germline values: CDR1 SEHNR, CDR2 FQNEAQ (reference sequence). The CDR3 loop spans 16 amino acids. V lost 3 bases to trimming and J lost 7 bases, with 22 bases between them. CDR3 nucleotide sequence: TGTGCCAGCAGCTTCCTACCCGAAAGCAAGGTCGGGGAGCAGTACTTC. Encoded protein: CASSFLPESKVGEQYF.

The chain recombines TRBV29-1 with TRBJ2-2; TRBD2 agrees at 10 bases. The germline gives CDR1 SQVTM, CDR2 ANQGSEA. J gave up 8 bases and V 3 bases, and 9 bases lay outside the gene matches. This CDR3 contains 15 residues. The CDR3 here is CSVENSLAGEGELFF. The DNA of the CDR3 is TGCAGCGTTGAGAACAGCCTAGCGGGAGAGGGGGAGCTGTTTTTT.